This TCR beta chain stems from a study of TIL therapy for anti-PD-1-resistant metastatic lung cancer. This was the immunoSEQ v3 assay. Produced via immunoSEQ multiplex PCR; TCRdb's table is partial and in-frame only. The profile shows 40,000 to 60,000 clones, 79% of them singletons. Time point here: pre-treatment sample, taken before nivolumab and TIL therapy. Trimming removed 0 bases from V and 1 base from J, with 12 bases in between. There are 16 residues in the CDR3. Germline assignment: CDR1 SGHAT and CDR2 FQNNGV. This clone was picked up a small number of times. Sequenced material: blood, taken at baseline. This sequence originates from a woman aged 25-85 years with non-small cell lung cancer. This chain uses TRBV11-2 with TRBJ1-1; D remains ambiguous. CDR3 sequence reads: CASSLEFGRRNTEAFF. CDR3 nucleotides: TGTGCCAGCAGCTTAGAATTCGGGCGGCGGAACACTGAAGCTTTCTTT.